This TCR beta chain was sequenced in a study of T cell responses to AZD1222 COVID-19 vaccine. Sequencing used immunoSEQ multiplex PCR; TCRdb keeps in-frame clones, though not all of them. This table holds approximately 130,000 clones, 80% to 90% found once. This CDR3 has 13 residues. V was trimmed by 8 bases and J by 5 bases, leaving 13 bases between them. Here the sequenced sample was peripheral blood, taken 28 days after the second AZD1222 dose. The chain employs TRBV12-3 or TRBV12-4 and TRBJ1-5; tentatively, D is TRBD1 (6 bases). This clonotype originated in an adult who received the AZD1222 COVID-19 vaccine. The CDR3 region has the DNA TGTGCCAGCCAGGGGAGTTTCCATCAGCCCCAGCATTTT. It is translated as CASQGSFHQPQHF.